Following are 22 T cell receptor beta chains from one sample sequenced in a study of neurological immune-mediated disorders. TCRdb re-derived calls from the 5' RACE reads in MiXCR, one entry per CDR3 protein. In the table there are fewer than 85,000 distinct CDR3 sequences, about 4% of which are singletons. The specimen sequenced was PBMCs. These receptors were collected from a man aged 25-45 years with multiple sclerosis.

This clonotype was seen more than once but under ten times. The gene calls are TRBV20-1 and TRBJ2-5; 8 nucleotides match TRBD1. CDR1 and CDR2 (germline): DFQATT, SNEGSKA (reference sequence). This CDR3 has 13 amino acids. Losses at the gene ends were 6 bases for V and 3 bases for J; bases not matched to a gene: 6. The CDR3 coding sequence is TGCAGTGCCGATGTACAGGGGGAAGAGACCCAGTACTTC. This encodes CSADVQGEETQYF.

This clonotype occurred many times. The CDR3 reads CASSQGPGQSIYEQYF. In DNA form, the CDR3 reads TGCGCCAGCAGCCAAGGCCCCGGACAGTCAATCTACGAGCAGTACTTC. The chain employs TRBV4-1 and TRBJ2-7, with D maybe TRBD1 (6 bases). V lost 1 base, J lost 3 bases, and 16 bases lay in between. The CDR3 is 16 residues long. Germline values: CDR1 MGHRA, CDR2 YSYEKL.

This clonotype was observed at least ten times. This chain links TRBV12-3 or TRBV12-4 with TRBJ1-5; D not resolved. V was trimmed by 1 base and J by 7 bases, leaving 8 bases between them. CDR3 length: 13 amino acids. The CDR3 nucleotides read TGTGCCAGCAGTTTAGGCGAGAGCCAGCCCCAGCATTTT. It translates to CASSLGESQPQHF.

This clonotype was seen many times. In DNA, the CDR3 is TGTGCCAGCAACCTCCAGTCGGTGGGTACGCAGTATTTT. This codes for CASNLQSVGTQYF. This chain uses TRBV7-2 with TRBJ2-3; D is undetermined. Between the trimmed V and J ends, which lost 7 bases and 8 bases, there was a span of 16 bases. The V gene's germline CDR1 is SGHTA and CDR2 FQGNSA. This CDR3 spans 13 amino acids.

The sample holds many counts of this clonotype. The rearrangement links TRBV20-1 to TRBJ2-2; D might be TRBD1 (5 bases). V was shortened by 1 base and J by 1 base, with 13 bases between the two germline ends. From germline, CDR1 is DFQATT and CDR2 SNEGSKA (reference sequence). This CDR3 is built from 16 residues. The CDR3 sequence is CSARVALGQNTGELFF. Here the CDR3 DNA reads TGCAGTGCTAGAGTAGCATTAGGACAGAACACCGGGGAGCTGTTTTTT.

This clonotype was recorded many times. The chain uses TRBV4-1 and TRBJ2-7, with D perhaps TRBD2 (5 bases). This CDR3 region has 16 residues. V shed 1 base and J shed 1 base, with 14 bases lying between them. CDR1 MGHRA and CDR2 YSYEKL come from the germline V gene. The CDR3 sequence: CASSQVLDWESYEQYF. The CDR3 DNA reads as TGCGCCAGCAGCCAAGTATTGGACTGGGAATCCTACGAGCAGTACTTC.

This clonotype was observed at least ten times. The rearrangement uses TRBV7-2 and TRBJ2-7; D perhaps matches TRBD1 (6 bases). The CDR3 consists of 11 residues. The V end was cut by 4 bases, the J end by 9 bases, with 10 bases between. CDR1 and CDR2 (germline): SGHTA, FQGNSA. CDR3 amino acids: CASSSQGVQYF. For the CDR3, the DNA is TGTGCCAGCAGCTCACAGGGTGTGCAGTACTTC.

At least ten counts were recorded for this clonotype. This chain links TRBV5-1 with TRBJ2-2; 7 bases map to TRBD2. Per the germline V gene, CDR1 is SGHRS and CDR2 is YFSETQ. V gave up 4 bases and J gave up 6 bases; unmatched junction bases: 6. This CDR3 spans 14 amino acids. The CDR3 region has the DNA TGCGCCAGCAGCCCCGGACTAGGGGCCGGGGAGCTGTTTTTT. Translated: CASSPGLGAGELFF.

The rearrangement joins TRBV5-1 to TRBJ2-3, with TRBD1 as a possible D gene (5 bases). V was trimmed by 4 bases and J by 4 bases, leaving 10 bases between them. The CDR3 contains 13 residues. Germline values: CDR1 SGHRS, CDR2 YFSETQ. The chain's CDR3 is CASSPQGSDTQYF. CDR3 DNA: TGCGCCAGCAGCCCCCAGGGATCAGATACGCAGTATTTT.

This clonotype was seen at least ten times. This chain connects TRBV5-4 to TRBJ2-7, with 10 bases matching TRBD2. The CDR3 sequence is 14 residues long. CDR1 is SGHNT, CDR2 YYREEE, per germline (reference sequence). After removal of 2 bases from V and 3 bases from J, the junction contained 2 bases not matched to a gene. The CDR3 loop is CASSFLAGDYEQYF. The CDR3 DNA is TGTGCCAGCAGCTTTCTAGCGGGGGACTACGAGCAGTACTTC.

In this sample, this clonotype turned up many times. Germline is not matched at one junction end, which may reflect a read error. The CDR3 region is CASSIAGVYEQYF. The CDR3 DNA is TGTGCCAGCAGCATAGCGGGGGTTTACGAGCAGTACTTC. The chain carries TRBV7-2 and TRBJ2-7; 9 bases agree with TRBD2. The CDR3 has 13 amino acids. The V gene's germline CDR1 is SGHTA and CDR2 FQGNSA.

This clonotype was seen ten or more times. This chain links TRBV5-1 with TRBJ2-7, with 12 bases that match TRBD1. This CDR3 spans 18 amino acids. V dropped 4 bases and J dropped 7; count of bases not matched to a gene: 18. Germline lookup yields CDR1 SGHRS and CDR2 YFSETQ. The CDR3 here is CASSLGGFSGQGAFEQYF. The CDR3 coding sequence is TGCGCCAGCAGCCTTGGGGGTTTTTCGGGACAGGGGGCCTTTGAGCAGTACTTC.

This clonotype was seen many times. As DNA, the CDR3 is TGCAGTGCTAGCAAGGTTCTGATCGAAGCTTTCTTT. Translating gives CSASKVLIEAFF. This rearrangement joins TRBV20-1 to TRBJ1-1; D is unclear. The V gene lost 3 bases and the J gene lost 8 bases, with 13 bases spanning the gap. The CDR3 extends over 12 amino acids. Germline assignment: CDR1 DFQATT and CDR2 SNEGSKA (reference sequence).

In this sample, this clonotype turned up a few times. V usage is TRBV20-1 and J usage is TRBJ2-1; 13 bases are a match to TRBD2. This CDR3 is built from 16 residues. J was trimmed by 5 bases and V by 3 bases; bases with no gene match: 7. Germline values: CDR1 DFQATT, CDR2 SNEGSKA (reference sequence). The CDR3 DNA reads TGCAGTGCTAGCCCTTTGGGACTAGCGGGGAACAATGAGCAGTTCTTC. Residues: CSASPLGLAGNNEQFF.

This clonotype was seen at least ten times. DNA for the CDR3: TGCGCCAGCAGCTTGGCCGGGACAGGGTCCTACGAGCAGTACTTC. Protein sequence: CASSLAGTGSYEQYF. The rearrangement joins TRBV5-1 to TRBJ2-7; 9 positions match TRBD1. Germline trimming cut 0 bases from V and 1 base from J; bases unmatched to any gene: 2. CDR3 length equals 15 residues. Germline V gene data show CDR1 as SGHRS and CDR2 as YFSETQ.

This clonotype was picked up a small number of times. The chain is built from TRBV6-5 and TRBJ2-4; D is perhaps TRBD1 or TRBD2 (6 bases each). V was pared by 6 bases and J by 8 bases, with 14 bases between. Germline CDR1 MNHEY, CDR2 SVGAGI. This CDR3 has 13 amino acids. Here the CDR3 DNA reads TGTGCCAGCAGGACAGGACTACAAGACATTCAGTACTTC. Translating it yields CASRTGLQDIQYF.

The sample holds many counts of this clonotype. This chain links TRBV9 with TRBJ2-3; weak D call: TRBD2 (5 bases). CDR1 is SGDLS and CDR2 is YYNGEE in the germline V gene. V shed 0 bases and J shed 2 bases, with 10 bases lying between them. The CDR3 has 15 amino acids. CDR3 DNA sequence: TGTGCCAGCAGCGTAGTCGGGGTGGCCACAGATACGCAGTATTTT. Encoded protein: CASSVVGVATDTQYF.

Many counts were recorded for this clonotype. The chain uses TRBV7-3 and TRBJ2-1, with D hard to call. Trimming shortened V by 7 bases and J by 0 bases, and 16 bases separated the two germline ends. Germline CDR1 and CDR2: SGHTA and FQGTGA. This CDR3 region has 16 residues. CDR3 bases: TGTGCCAGCAACCCTCATACGGGTAGCTCCTACAATGAGCAGTTCTTC. This translates into CASNPHTGSSYNEQFF.

This clonotype was detected ten times or more. V usage is TRBV29-1 and J usage is TRBJ2-2; D gene ambiguous. V was trimmed by 0 bases and J by 4 bases, leaving 6 bases between them. The CDR3 contains 13 residues. Germline CDR1 SQVTM, CDR2 ANQGSEA. CDR3 protein: CSVEDYSTGELFF. CDR3 nucleotide sequence: TGCAGCGTTGAAGATTACAGCACCGGGGAGCTGTTTTTT.

This clonotype has at least ten counts. This chain joins TRBV7-9 and TRBJ1-1; D is uncertain. The CDR3 contains 15 residues. Germline CDR1 and CDR2: SEHNR and FQNEAQ (reference sequence). V lost 0 bases and J 0 bases, leaving 8 bases between the germline ends. CDR3 amino acids: CASSLAGSMNTEAFF. The DNA of the CDR3 is TGTGCCAGCAGCTTAGCCGGCAGTATGAACACTGAAGCTTTCTTT.

In its sample, this clonotype was seen many times. The rearrangement joins TRBV20-1 to TRBJ2-7, with D tentatively TRBD2 (7 bases). V was cut by 3 bases and J by 4 bases, with 16 bases left in between. Germline assignment: CDR1 DFQATT and CDR2 SNEGSKA (reference sequence). The CDR3 is 14 amino acids. The DNA of the CDR3 is TGCAGTGCTAGGGGGGGGCAGGGTGGTTACGAGCAGTACTTC. Translated: CSARGGQGGYEQYF.

This clonotype was seen ten or more times. V and J are TRBV5-1 and TRBJ1-4; 7 bases match TRBD1. Germline V gene data show CDR1 as SGHRS and CDR2 as YFSETQ. V shed 2 bases, J shed 0 bases, and the junction held 1 base outside the gene matches. CDR3 size: 15 residues. The CDR3 loop reads CASSLQGTTNEKLFF. The CDR3 nucleotides read TGCGCCAGCAGCTTACAGGGGACAACTAATGAAAAACTGTTTTTT.